This entry lists 18 T cell receptor beta chains sequenced from one sample in a study of blood T cell repertoires in COVID-19. Using immunoSEQ multiplex PCR, the repertoire was profiled, and TCRdb retains in-frame clones only, with some absent. Of 150,000 or so clones listed, 79% are singletons. Material: peripheral blood. The receptors were gathered from a woman aged 55-70 years with COVID-19, enrolled during active disease.

The chain is built from TRBV7-3 and TRBJ2-3; D perhaps matches TRBD2 (5 bases). V lost 2 bases, J lost 2 bases, and 11 bases lay in between. Germline V gene sequence: CDR1 SGHTA, CDR2 FQGTGA. The CDR3 consists of 15 residues. In DNA, the CDR3 is TGTGCCAGCAGCTTACAGGCGGGCCTCACAGATACGCAGTATTTT. As protein: CASSLQAGLTDTQYF.

The J gene is TRBJ2-5, the V gene TRBV6-4; 12 bases map to TRBD2. Germline trimming cut 2 bases from V and 0 bases from J; bases unmatched to any gene: 4. This CDR3 comprises 17 residues. Germline V gives CDR1 MRHNA, CDR2 SNTAGT. The CDR3 here is CASSDPGLAGNQETQYF. DNA of the CDR3: TGTGCCAGCAGTGACCCCGGACTAGCGGGGAACCAAGAGACCCAGTACTTC.

V and J are TRBV5-4 and TRBJ1-6; D is possibly TRBD1 (6 bases). The length of the CDR3 is 16 residues. The germline V gene has CDR1 SGHNT and CDR2 YYREEE (reference sequence). The germline V and J ends were trimmed by 1 base and 6 bases, with 14 bases remaining between them. CDR3 loop: CASSLLGGQGNSPLHF. For the CDR3, the DNA is TGTGCCAGCAGCTTGTTGGGGGGGCAAGGTAATTCACCCCTCCACTTT.

The chain employs TRBV11-2 and TRBJ1-6; 8 bases fit TRBD1. The CDR3 has 14 residues. Germline CDR1 reads SGHAT; CDR2 reads FQNNGV. V shed 3 bases, J shed 8 bases, and the junction held 3 bases outside the gene matches. The DNA of the CDR3 is TGTGCCAGCAGCTTGGACAGGGTCGATTCACCCCTCCACTTT. Its protein product is CASSLDRVDSPLHF.

The table lists this clone with many counts. V gene TRBV19 combines with J gene TRBJ2-1; TRBD2 matches at 10 bases. The junction had 8 bases not matched to a gene; V was cut back by 3 bases and J by 9 bases. The germline gives CDR1 LNHDA, CDR2 SQIVND (reference sequence). The CDR3 is 15 residues long. The DNA of the CDR3 is TGTGCCAGTAGTATGGCTAGCGGGAGTATTACTGAGCAGTTCTTC. This codes for CASSMASGSITEQFF. Full variable domain (missing parts from reference TRBV19 and TRBJ2-1): DGGITQSPKYLFRKEGQNVTLSCEQNLNHDAMYWYRQDPGQGLRLIYYSQIVNDFQKGDIAEGYSVSREKKESFPLTVTSAQKNPTAFYLCASSMASGSITEQFFGPGTRLTVL.

The gene calls are TRBV25-1 and TRBJ2-2; tentative D call: TRBD1 (7 bases). The CDR3 covers 17 residues. Germline V gives CDR1 MGHDK, CDR2 SYGVNS. The V end was cut by 5 bases, the J end by 2 bases, with 18 bases between. The CDR3 sequence: CASSTPGGGHNTGELFF. In DNA, the CDR3 is TGTGCCAGCAGTACCCCCGGAGGGGGCCATAACACCGGGGAGCTGTTTTTT. Complete variable domain (other parts from reference TRBV25-1 and TRBJ2-2): EADIYQTPRYLVIGTGKKITLECSQTMGHDKMYWYQQDPGMELHLIHYSYGVNSTEKGDLSSESTVSRIRTEHFPLTLESARPSHTSQYLCASSTPGGGHNTGELFFGEGSRLTVL.

The chain couples TRBV28 to TRBJ2-1; the match to TRBD2 covers 13 bases. The V gene's germline CDR1 is MDHEN and CDR2 SYDVKM. Germline trimming cut 5 bases from V and 6 bases from J; bases unmatched to any gene: 4. The CDR3 consists of 15 residues. CDR3 DNA sequence: TGTGCCAGCAGTCCGCGACTAGCGGGAGGCAATGAGCAGTTCTTC. Amino acid sequence: CASSPRLAGGNEQFF.

The V gene is TRBV4-2, the J gene TRBJ2-7; 13 bases agree with TRBD2. The CDR3 contains 19 residues. V shed 4 bases and J 2 bases; nucleotides not matched to a gene: 14. The germline V gene encodes CDR1 LGHNA and CDR2 YNFKEQ. The CDR3 region is CASSLIFGTSGTRTYEQYF. The CDR3, as DNA: TGTGCCAGCAGCCTAATCTTCGGGACTAGCGGGACCAGAACCTACGAGCAGTACTTC.

This clone was counted ten times or more. The rearrangement uses TRBV7-6 and TRBJ2-1, with 7 bases lining up with TRBD2. Germline V gene lookup returns CDR1 SGHVS and CDR2 FNYEAQ. V shed 5 bases, J shed 5 bases, and the junction held 6 bases outside the gene matches. CDR3 size: 14 residues. CDR3 in amino acids: CASSPLGTNNEQFF. The CDR3 DNA reads TGTGCCAGCAGCCCCCTCGGGACTAACAATGAGCAGTTCTTC.

The rearrangement links TRBV19 to TRBJ2-1; D possibly corresponds to TRBD2 (6 bases). From germline, CDR1 is LNHDA and CDR2 SQIVND (reference sequence). V lost 8 bases and J lost 8, with 13 bases in between. This CDR3 has 12 residues. CDR3 bases: TGTGCCAGTTGGGGTTCGGGGGATGAGCAGTTCTTC. Translating it yields CASWGSGDEQFF.

The chain couples TRBV19 to TRBJ2-5, with 12 positions matching TRBD2. CDR1 LNHDA and CDR2 SQIVND come from the germline V gene (reference sequence). Unmatched junction bases numbered 8, after V lost 4 bases and J lost 5 bases. The CDR3 is 16 residues long. CDR3 sequence (DNA): TGTGCCAGTAGTAGAACTAGCGGGAGGACGTGGGAGACCCAGTACTTC. Residues: CASSRTSGRTWETQYF.

The chain links TRBV19 to TRBJ2-5; D remains unclear. The length of the CDR3 is 15 residues. Germline lookup yields CDR1 LNHDA and CDR2 SQIVND (reference sequence). Trimming removed 5 bases at V and 5 bases at J, with 18 bases between. CDR3 protein: CASSPVARGVETQYF. The DNA for the CDR3 is TGTGCCAGTAGTCCCGTAGCCAGAGGTGTGGAGACCCAGTACTTC.

CDR3 amino acids: CASSSYPGRGDSGANVLTF. DNA of the CDR3: TGTGCCAGCAGCTCCTACCCGGGCAGGGGAGACTCTGGGGCCAACGTCCTGACTTTC. This chain uses TRBV7-9 with TRBJ2-6; D may be TRBD1 (6 bases). CDR1 and CDR2 from the germline V gene are SEHNR and FQNEAQ (reference sequence). The ends were cut back, 4 bases at V and 0 bases at J, with 19 bases in the middle. The CDR3 is 19 amino acids.

The V gene is TRBV6-1, the J gene TRBJ1-4, with D perhaps matching TRBD1 (6 bases). The CDR3 covers 14 residues. CDR1 is MNHNS, CDR2 SASEGT, per germline. The germline V and J ends were trimmed by 3 bases and 4 bases, with 9 bases remaining between them. CDR3 in DNA: TGTGCCAGCAGTGAGGACAGCTATAATGAAAAACTGTTTTTT. The encoded protein is CASSEDSYNEKLFF.

This chain uses TRBV3-1 (or the pseudogene TRBV3-2) with TRBJ1-1, with D perhaps matching TRBD1 (5 bases). V lost 1 base, J lost 5 bases, and 11 bases lay in between. Per germline, CDR1 LGHDT and CDR2 YNNKEL (reference sequence). The CDR3 contains 14 residues. This CDR3 is CASSQAGGYTEAFF. In DNA, the CDR3 is TGTGCCAGCAGCCAAGCGGGGGGTTATACTGAAGCTTTCTTT.

V is TRBV12-3 or TRBV12-4 and J is TRBJ2-7, with no clear D. Between the trimmed V and J ends, which lost 6 bases and 4 bases, there was a span of 13 bases. The CDR3 extends over 13 amino acids. The CDR3, as DNA: TGTGCCAGCAGCTCCGGAGTCGTTTACGAGCAGTACTTC. Protein product: CASSSGVVYEQYF.

The chain carries TRBV16 and TRBJ2-7; 7 nucleotides align to TRBD1. J gave up 0 bases and V 4 bases, and 6 bases lay outside the gene matches. The CDR3 extends over 15 amino acids. Germline values: CDR1 KGHSY, CDR2 FQNENV. This chain's CDR3 is CASSPTGISSYEQYV. For the CDR3, the DNA is TGTGCCAGCAGCCCGACAGGGATAAGCTCCTACGAGCAGTACGTC.

The chain carries TRBV11-1 and TRBJ2-1; D remains unclear. The CDR3 is made up of 13 amino acids. Germline lookup yields CDR1 SGHAT and CDR2 FQDESV (reference sequence). Trimming left V 9 bases short and J 3 bases short, with 12 bases between. DNA for the CDR3: TGTGCCAGTTCTAATCGCGTCTACAATGAGCAGTTCTTC. The encoded protein is CASSNRVYNEQFF.